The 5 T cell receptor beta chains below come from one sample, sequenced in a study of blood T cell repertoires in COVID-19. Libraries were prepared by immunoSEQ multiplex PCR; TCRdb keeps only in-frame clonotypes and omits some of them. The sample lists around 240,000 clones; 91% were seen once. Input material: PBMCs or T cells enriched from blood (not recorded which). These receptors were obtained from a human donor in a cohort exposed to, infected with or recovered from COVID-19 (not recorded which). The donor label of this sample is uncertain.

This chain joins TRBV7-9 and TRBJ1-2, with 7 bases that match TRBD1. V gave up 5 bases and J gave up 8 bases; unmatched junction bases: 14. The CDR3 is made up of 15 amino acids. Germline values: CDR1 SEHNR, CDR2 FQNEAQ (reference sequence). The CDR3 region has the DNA TGTGCCAGCAGCCGAATGTCCGACAGGGTGGAGGGCTACACCTTC. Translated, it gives CASSRMSDRVEGYTF.

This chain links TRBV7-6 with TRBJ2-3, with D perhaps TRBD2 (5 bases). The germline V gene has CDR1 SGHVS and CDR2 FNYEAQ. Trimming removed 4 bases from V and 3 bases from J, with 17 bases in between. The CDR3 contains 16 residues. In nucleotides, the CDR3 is TGTGCCAGCAGCTCGCGACTCGGCCGAGGGACAGATACGCAGTATTTT. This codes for CASSSRLGRGTDTQYF.

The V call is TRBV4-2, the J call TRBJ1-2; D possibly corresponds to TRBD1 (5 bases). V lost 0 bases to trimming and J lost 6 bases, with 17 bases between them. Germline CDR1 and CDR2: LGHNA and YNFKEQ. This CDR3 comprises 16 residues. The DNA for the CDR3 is TGTGCCAGCAGCCAAGAGAATTCGGGGGAACGTGATGGCTACACCTTC. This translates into CASSQENSGERDGYTF.

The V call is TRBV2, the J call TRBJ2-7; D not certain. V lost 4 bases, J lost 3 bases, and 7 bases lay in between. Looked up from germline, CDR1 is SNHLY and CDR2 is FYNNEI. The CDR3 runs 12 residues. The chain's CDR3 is CASSVGGYEQYF. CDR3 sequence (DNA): TGTGCCAGCAGTGTTGGCGGCTACGAGCAGTACTTC.

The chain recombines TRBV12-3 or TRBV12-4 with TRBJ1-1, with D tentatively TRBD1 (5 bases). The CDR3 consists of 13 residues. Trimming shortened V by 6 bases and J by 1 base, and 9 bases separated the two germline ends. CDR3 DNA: TGTGCCAGCAGATCCACAGGGAACACTGAAGCTTTCTTT. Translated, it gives CASRSTGNTEAFF.